Included here is one T cell receptor (beta chain) sequence, with context. Its antigen is unknown. The same CDR3 arises from other DNA sequences in this sample as well. The data were taken from a study of shared clonotypes between healthy human individuals. Study results and limitations: Non-shared clonotypes had lower generation probabilities than clonotypes shared by all four sorted-subset donors.

The CDR3 is 13 residues long. CDR1 is MNHNS and CDR2 is SASEGT in the germline V gene. Trimming shortened V by 1 base and J by 1 base, and 5 bases separated the two germline ends. As defined, naive CD8 cells were CD45RO-negative and positively selected for CCR7, with terminally differentiated effector memory CD45RA+ cells excluded. Researchers divided each subset's genomic DNA evenly across several immunoSEQ plates. As originally analysed: Junction-only sequences without quality scores came from ImmunoSEQ, so filtering differed. The protocol was immunoSEQ multiplex PCR, while the TCRdb copy is restricted to in-frame clones and leaves out a portion. The D gene and trimming were derived from the DNA, and the V and J assignments and clone size from that table. In the table there are under 2,000,000 clones, approximately 94% of which are singletons.

The sequenced material came from naive CD8+ T cells sorted from blood. The chain combines TRBV6-1 with TRBJ2-7; D is possibly TRBD1 or TRBD2 (5 bases each). This clonotype was sampled from a man between 18 and 29 years old in good health. CDR3 in amino acids: CASSEGGSYEQYF. The CDR3 coding sequence is TGTGCCAGCAGTGAAGGGGGGTCCTACGAGCAGTACTTC.